This T cell receptor beta chain originates from a study of blood T cell repertoires in COVID-19. Study-wide context: The analysed material was cDNA or gDNA that came from T cells, B-cell-depleted T cells, or PBMCs.

Cohorts were based on clinical histories the participants reported. All recovered Cohort 3 donors got two negative PCRs, got clearance, or saw symptom resolution. Produced via immunoSEQ multiplex PCR; TCRdb's table is partial and in-frame only. The sample consists of roughly 240,000 clones, approximately 85% of them appearing once. The CDR3 runs 14 residues. V gave up 0 bases and J gave up 7 bases, with 12 bases separating them. Germline CDR1 and CDR2: LGHDT and YNNKEL (reference sequence). The sequencing input was PBMCs or T cells enriched from blood (not recorded which). V and J are TRBV3-1 (or the pseudogene TRBV3-2) and TRBJ1-2; D is perhaps TRBD1 (5 bases). This clonotype was sampled from a woman aged 45-65 years who had recovered from COVID-19. The CDR3 coding sequence is TGTGCCAGCAGCCAAGATAGACAGATAGGTGGCTACACCTTC. Amino acids: CASSQDRQIGGYTF.